This TCR beta chain was retrieved from a study of blood T cell repertoires in COVID-19. Overall study context: From T cells, B-cell-depleted T cells, or PBMCs came the material, which was cDNA or gDNA.

V dropped 0 bases and J dropped 5 bases, with 13 bases sitting between them. Per the germline V gene, CDR1 is MGHRA and CDR2 is YSYEKL. This CDR3 contains 16 residues. The authors' processing: Amplified reference gene primers provided the basis for estimating nucleated cell counts. Sequencing used immunoSEQ multiplex PCR; TCRdb keeps in-frame clones, though not all of them. Clone size and the V and J calls come from that table; the DNA yielded D and trimming. The table lists 250,000 to 350,000 clones, around nine tenths of them singletons. V and J are TRBV4-1 and TRBJ2-2; D perhaps matches TRBD2 (6 bases). The sequenced sample was PBMCs or T cells enriched from blood (not recorded which). This sequence was found in a woman aged 60 to 75 in a cohort exposed to, infected with or recovered from COVID-19 (not recorded which). CDR3 in DNA: TGCGCCAGCAGCCAAGAAGGACTCGGAGGGACCGGGGAGCTGTTTTTT. Its translation: CASSQEGLGGTGELFF.